The 18 T cell receptor beta chains listed next were all sequenced from one sample in a study of cytotoxic CD8 clonotypes in ibrutinib-treated CLL. Produced via immunoSEQ multiplex PCR; TCRdb's table is partial and in-frame only. The repertoire holds almost 250,000 clones, 70% seen once, with roughly 14% in the top ten. The sequences come from PBMCs, collected after 24 months of ibrutinib treatment. The origin of the receptors is a human donor with chronic lymphocytic leukemia.

CDR3 sequence (DNA): TGTGCCAGCAGCCCAGGGGTGTTGGAGACCCAGTACTTC. It encodes CASSPGVLETQYF. V usage is TRBV7-2 and J usage is TRBJ2-5; tentative D call: TRBD1 (6 bases). The CDR3 has 13 amino acids. V gave up 5 bases and J gave up 5 bases, with 12 bases separating them. Germline assignment: CDR1 SGHTA and CDR2 FQGNSA.

The V and J genes are TRBV14 and TRBJ2-1; 9 positions agree with TRBD1. V was pared by 5 bases and J by 2 bases, with 10 bases of the junction left unmatched. Germline assignment: CDR1 SGHDN and CDR2 FVKESK. The CDR3 sequence is 17 residues long. The chain's CDR3 is CASSNNRGRNTYNEQFF. In DNA form, the CDR3 reads TGTGCCAGCAGCAATAACAGGGGGCGAAATACCTACAATGAGCAGTTCTTC.

The rearrangement uses TRBV21-1 and TRBJ1-5; the tabulated D call, TRBD1, remains unverified against the DNA. TRBV21-1 is flagged as a pseudogene. This CDR3 spans 13 amino acids. This chain's CDR3 is CASSKVDRQPQHF. CDR3 nucleotide sequence: TGTGCCAGCAGCAAAGTGGACAGGCAGCCCCAGCATTTT.

CDR3 DNA: TGTGCCAGCTCAAAAAGCGGGAGTAACTACAATGAGCAGTTCTTC. This sequence encodes CASSKSGSNYNEQFF. V usage is TRBV18 and J usage is TRBJ2-1, with 8 positions matching TRBD2. J lost 3 bases, V lost 5 bases, and 6 bases had no gene match. CDR3 length equals 15 residues. Germline-derived CDR1 and CDR2 are KGHSH and LQKENI.

This rearrangement joins TRBV28 to TRBJ2-5; D could derive from TRBD1 or TRBD2 (5 bases each). Germline CDR1 and CDR2: MDHEN and SYDVKM. CDR3 length equals 14 residues. Trimming removed 6 bases at V and 4 bases at J, with 15 bases between. The CDR3 nucleotides are TGTGCCAGCAGCCGGGACCAAAGGGGAGAGACCCAGTACTTC. Protein: CASSRDQRGETQYF.

The chain links TRBV25-1 to TRBJ1-1; D unclear. The CDR3 is made up of 13 amino acids. Trimming stripped 8 bases from V and 0 bases from J, with 10 bases between. Germline V CDR1 and CDR2: MGHDK, SYGVNS. CDR3 sequence reads: CASEESMNTEAFF. The CDR3 DNA is TGTGCCAGCGAAGAATCTATGAACACTGAAGCTTTCTTT.

In its sample, this clone was seen a few times. This specimen includes other DNA sequences encoding the same CDR3. The chain couples TRBV5-1 to TRBJ2-7; D is unresolved. The germline CDR1 and CDR2 sequences are SGHRS and YFSETQ. Trimming left V 0 bases short and J 3 bases short, with 7 bases between. This CDR3 is 13 amino acids long. The CDR3 loop reads CASSLEGSYEQYF. For the CDR3, the DNA is TGCGCCAGCAGCTTGGAGGGCAGCTACGAGCAGTACTTC.

The genes are TRBV27 and TRBJ2-7, with 10 positions matching TRBD2. V shed 7 bases, J shed 4 bases, and the junction held 10 bases outside the gene matches. Germline lookup yields CDR1 MNHEY and CDR2 SMNVEV (reference sequence). The CDR3 is 15 amino acids. The CDR3 DNA follows: TGTGCCAGCAAACTAAGCGGGAGGGCCTCGTACGAGCAGTACTTC. Translating it yields CASKLSGRASYEQYF.

This clone was observed a few times. The same CDR3 is also encoded by other DNA sequences in this sample. The chain employs TRBV9 and TRBJ1-2; D gene ambiguous. The CDR3 has 14 amino acids. The V end lost 0 bases, the J end lost 2 bases, and 8 bases lay between the germline ends. Per germline, CDR1 SGDLS and CDR2 YYNGEE. CDR3: CASSVGGGNYGYTF. The CDR3, as DNA: TGTGCCAGCAGCGTAGGGGGAGGAAACTATGGCTACACCTTC.

The rearrangement uses TRBV5-1 and TRBJ1-1; TRBD1 might be the D (6 bases). There are 17 residues in the CDR3. Between the trimmed V and J ends, which lost 0 bases and 0 bases, there was a span of 15 bases. The germline CDR1 and CDR2 sequences are SGHRS and YFSETQ. The CDR3 sequence: CASSLVGGNLMNTEAFF. The CDR3 DNA reads as TGCGCCAGCAGCTTGGTAGGGGGGAACCTCATGAACACTGAAGCTTTCTTT.

In this sample, this clone turned up a few times. This chain uses TRBV5-4 with TRBJ2-7; D possibly uses TRBD1 or TRBD2 (6 bases each). V lost 2 bases and J 6 bases, leaving 9 bases between the germline ends. From germline, CDR1 is SGHNT and CDR2 YYREEE (reference sequence). CDR3 length equals 12 residues. The CDR3 nucleotides are TGTGCCAGCAGCTTAGGAGGGGGCGAGCAGTACTTC. Translating it yields CASSLGGGEQYF.

As regards this clone: The sample holds other DNA sequences that translate to the same CDR3. The CDR3 DNA reads as TGTGCCAGCAGCCCCGGACAAGAGACCCAGTACTTC. Translated: CASSPGQETQYF. The genes are TRBV7-2 and TRBJ2-5; D remains unclear. V was cut by 5 bases and J by 2 bases, with 6 bases left in between. Germline-derived CDR1 and CDR2 are SGHTA and FQGNSA. CDR3 length: 12 residues.

In this sample, this clone turned up once. The rearrangement joins TRBV6-5 to TRBJ2-1; tentatively, D is TRBD2 (6 bases). This CDR3 comprises 15 residues. CDR1 is MNHEY and CDR2 is SVGAGI in the germline V gene. Trimming cost V 4 bases and J 5 bases, with 15 bases left between them. The CDR3 sequence is CASSSPGLLHNEQFF. In DNA, the CDR3 is TGTGCCAGCAGTTCACCGGGACTCCTACACAATGAGCAGTTCTTC.

The chain links TRBV5-1 to TRBJ2-2; TRBD2 agrees at 7 bases. V was pared by 1 base and J by 3 bases, with 3 bases of the junction left unmatched. This CDR3 is 15 amino acids long. Germline loops: CDR1 SGHRS, CDR2 YFSETQ. In DNA form, the CDR3 reads TGCGCCAGCAGCTTGTCTAGCGGATACACCGGGGAGCTGTTTTTT. The encoded protein is CASSLSSGYTGELFF.

The CDR3: CASSWTGRPYEQYF. In DNA form, the CDR3 reads TGTGCCAGCAGCTGGACCGGTCGTCCCTACGAGCAGTACTTC. V gene TRBV7-9 combines with J gene TRBJ2-7; D ambiguous. The V end lost 4 bases, the J end lost 2 bases, and 12 bases lay between the germline ends. This CDR3 spans 14 amino acids. Germline CDR1 SEHNR, CDR2 FQNEAQ (reference sequence).

The table lists this clone with a few counts. For the CDR3, the DNA is TGCGCCAGCAGCGCCGGGACAGGGGGCTCGAGGTACAATGAGCAGTTCTTC. Translating gives CASSAGTGGSRYNEQFF. This chain uses TRBV5-1 with TRBJ2-1; 12 bases match TRBD1. The CDR3 covers 17 residues. Trimming took 4 bases from V and 4 from J; bases not matched to a gene: 9. Germline CDR1 reads SGHRS; CDR2 reads YFSETQ. The full variable domain, completed using reference TRBV5-1 and TRBJ2-1, is KAGVTQTPRYLIKTRGQQVTLSCSPISGHRSVSWYQQTPGQGLQFLFEYFSETQRNKGNFPGRFSGRQFSNSRSEMNVSTLELGDSALYLCASSAGTGGSRYNEQFFGPGTRLTVL.

The J gene is TRBJ1-1, the V gene TRBV6-5; tentative D call: TRBD1 (6 bases). From germline, CDR1 is MNHEY and CDR2 SVGAGI. V lost 2 bases and J 5 bases, leaving 12 bases between the germline ends. The CDR3 is 14 amino acids. The CDR3 sequence: CASSYGRTATEAFF. The CDR3 DNA is TGTGCCAGCAGTTACGGGAGGACAGCAACTGAAGCTTTCTTT.

This rearrangement joins TRBV5-1 to TRBJ1-3, with D hard to call. Germline V gene sequence: CDR1 SGHRS, CDR2 YFSETQ. V lost 4 bases and J 0 bases, leaving 17 bases between the germline ends. CDR3 length equals 17 residues. CDR3 nucleotides: TGCGCCAGCAGCCTGGACCAACAAGGGAGCTCTGGAAACACCATATATTTT. Translating it yields CASSLDQQGSSGNTIYF.